This TCR beta chain was recorded in a study of T-cell reconstitution after alpha-beta-depleted transplantation in children. Study-wide findings and caveats: Expanded clones from the graft, numbering several hundred, reportedly supplied alpha-beta T cells about two months after transplant.

This clonotype was observed a handful of times. What it recognizes is unknown. In germline, CDR1 is SGHTA, CDR2 FQGNSA. The CDR3 length is 14 residues. V was shortened by 6 bases and J by 5 bases, with 17 bases between the two germline ends. Preparation of the TCRbeta library used unique molecular identifiers. TCRdb re-analysed the PCR reads in MiXCR, keeping a single row per CDR3 protein. The sample shows about 580,000 distinct CDR3 sequences, around 27% of them seen only once. Sequenced material: PBMCs, taken before TCRalphabeta/CD19-depleted stem cell transplant. This TCR was sampled from a boy under two years old with Wiskott-Aldrich syndrome, due to receive a stem cell transplant. This chain uses TRBV7-2 with TRBJ2-7; no definite D call. In DNA, the CDR3 is TGTGCCAGCAGACCTCCGGGTCTTATGCACGAGCAGTACTTC. Translated, it gives CASRPPGLMHEQYF.